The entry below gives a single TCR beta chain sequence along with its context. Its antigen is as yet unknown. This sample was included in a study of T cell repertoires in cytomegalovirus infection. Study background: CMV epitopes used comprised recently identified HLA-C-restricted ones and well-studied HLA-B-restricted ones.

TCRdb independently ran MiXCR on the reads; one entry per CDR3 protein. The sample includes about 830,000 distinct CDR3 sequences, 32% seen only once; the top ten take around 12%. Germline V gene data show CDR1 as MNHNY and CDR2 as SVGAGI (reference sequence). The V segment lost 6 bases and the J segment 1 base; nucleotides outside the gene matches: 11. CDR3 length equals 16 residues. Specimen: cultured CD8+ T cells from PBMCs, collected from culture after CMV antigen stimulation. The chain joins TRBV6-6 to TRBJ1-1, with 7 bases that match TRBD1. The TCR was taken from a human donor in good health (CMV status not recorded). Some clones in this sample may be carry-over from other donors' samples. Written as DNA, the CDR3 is TGTGCCAGCAGCAACAGGGGCGCGGGGGAGAACACTGAAGCTTTCTTT. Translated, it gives CASSNRGAGENTEAFF.